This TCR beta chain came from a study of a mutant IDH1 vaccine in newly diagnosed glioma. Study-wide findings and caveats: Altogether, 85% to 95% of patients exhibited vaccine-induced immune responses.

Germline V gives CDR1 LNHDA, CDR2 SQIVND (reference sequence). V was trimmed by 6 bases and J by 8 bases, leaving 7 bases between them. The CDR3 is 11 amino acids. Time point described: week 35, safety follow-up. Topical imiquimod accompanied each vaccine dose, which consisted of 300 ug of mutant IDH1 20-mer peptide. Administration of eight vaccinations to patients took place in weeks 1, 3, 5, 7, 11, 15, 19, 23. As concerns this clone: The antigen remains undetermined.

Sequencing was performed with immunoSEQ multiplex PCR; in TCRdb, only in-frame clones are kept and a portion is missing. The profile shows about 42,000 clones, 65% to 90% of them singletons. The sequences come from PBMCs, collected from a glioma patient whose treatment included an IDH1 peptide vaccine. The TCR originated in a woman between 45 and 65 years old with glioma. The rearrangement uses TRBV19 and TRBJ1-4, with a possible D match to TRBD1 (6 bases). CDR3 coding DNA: TGTGCCAGTAGGGGGACAGAAAAACTGTTTTTT. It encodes CASRGTEKLFF.